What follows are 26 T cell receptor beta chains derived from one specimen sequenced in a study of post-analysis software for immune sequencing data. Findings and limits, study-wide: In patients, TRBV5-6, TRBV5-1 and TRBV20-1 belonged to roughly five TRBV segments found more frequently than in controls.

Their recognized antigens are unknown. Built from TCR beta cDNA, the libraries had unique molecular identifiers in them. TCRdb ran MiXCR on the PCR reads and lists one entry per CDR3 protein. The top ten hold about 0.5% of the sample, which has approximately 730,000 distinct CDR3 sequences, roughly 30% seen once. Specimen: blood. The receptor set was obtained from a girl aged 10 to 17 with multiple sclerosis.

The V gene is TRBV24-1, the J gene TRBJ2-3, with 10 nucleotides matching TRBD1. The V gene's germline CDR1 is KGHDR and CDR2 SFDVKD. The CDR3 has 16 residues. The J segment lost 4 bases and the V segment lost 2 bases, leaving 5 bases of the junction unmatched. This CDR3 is CATSDWTGGMADTQYF. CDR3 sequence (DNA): TGTGCCACCAGTGATTGGACAGGGGGTATGGCAGATACGCAGTATTTT.

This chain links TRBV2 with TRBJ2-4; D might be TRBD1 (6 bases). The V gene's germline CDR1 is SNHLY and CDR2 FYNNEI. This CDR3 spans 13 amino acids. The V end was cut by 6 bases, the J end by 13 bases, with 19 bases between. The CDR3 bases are TGTGCCAGCAGCCCTGGGAAATCAGGGGAGCAGTACTTC. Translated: CASSPGKSGEQYF.

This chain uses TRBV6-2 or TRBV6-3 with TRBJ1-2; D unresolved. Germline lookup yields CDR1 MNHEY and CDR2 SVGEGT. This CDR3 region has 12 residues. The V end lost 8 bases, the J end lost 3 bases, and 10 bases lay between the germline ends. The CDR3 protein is CASGSWDYGYTF. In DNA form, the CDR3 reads TGTGCCAGCGGATCCTGGGACTATGGCTACACCTTC.

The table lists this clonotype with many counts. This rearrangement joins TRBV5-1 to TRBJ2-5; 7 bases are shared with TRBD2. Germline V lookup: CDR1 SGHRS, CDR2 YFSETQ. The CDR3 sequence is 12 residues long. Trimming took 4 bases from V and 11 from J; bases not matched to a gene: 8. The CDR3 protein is CASSPREGEQYF. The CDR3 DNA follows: TGCGCCAGCAGCCCCAGGGAGGGTGAGCAGTACTTC.

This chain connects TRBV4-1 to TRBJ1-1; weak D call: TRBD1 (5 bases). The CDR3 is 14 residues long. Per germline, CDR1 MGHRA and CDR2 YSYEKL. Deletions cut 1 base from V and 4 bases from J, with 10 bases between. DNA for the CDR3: TGCGCCAGCAGCCAAGGCTGGACACGCACTGAAGCTTTCTTT. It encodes CASSQGWTRTEAFF.

The CDR3 sequence is CASSPRGREYYGYTF. The DNA of the CDR3 is TGTGCCAGCAGCCCCCGAGGCAGGGAATACTATGGCTACACCTTC. V usage is TRBV7-2 and J usage is TRBJ1-2; possible D gene TRBD1, 5 bases. The length of the CDR3 is 15 residues. V was pared by 5 bases and J by 3 bases, with 16 bases between. CDR1 SGHTA and CDR2 FQGNSA come from the germline V gene.

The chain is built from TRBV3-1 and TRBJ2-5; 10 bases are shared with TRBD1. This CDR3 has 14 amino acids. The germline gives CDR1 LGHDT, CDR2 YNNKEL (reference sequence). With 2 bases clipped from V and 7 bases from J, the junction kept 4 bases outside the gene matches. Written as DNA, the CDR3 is TGTGCCAGCAGCCAAAACCGGGACAGGGGGACCCAGTACTTC. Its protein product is CASSQNRDRGTQYF.

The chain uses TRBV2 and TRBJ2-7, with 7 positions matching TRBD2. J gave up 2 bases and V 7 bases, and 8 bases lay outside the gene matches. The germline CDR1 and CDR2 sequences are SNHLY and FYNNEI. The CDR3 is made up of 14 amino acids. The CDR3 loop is CASKLAAGPYEQYF. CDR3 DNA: TGTGCCAGCAAGCTAGCGGCGGGACCCTACGAGCAGTACTTC.

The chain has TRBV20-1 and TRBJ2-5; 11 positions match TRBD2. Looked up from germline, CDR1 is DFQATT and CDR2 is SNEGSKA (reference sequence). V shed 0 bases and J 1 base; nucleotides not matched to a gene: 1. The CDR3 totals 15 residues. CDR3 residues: CSARDSGGAQETQYF. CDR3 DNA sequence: TGCAGTGCTAGAGATAGCGGGGGGGCCCAAGAGACCCAGTACTTC.

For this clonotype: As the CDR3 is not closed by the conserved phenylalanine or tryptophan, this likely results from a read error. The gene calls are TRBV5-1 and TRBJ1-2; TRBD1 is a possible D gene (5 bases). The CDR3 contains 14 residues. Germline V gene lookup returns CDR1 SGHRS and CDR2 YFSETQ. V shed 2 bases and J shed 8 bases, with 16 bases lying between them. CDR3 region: CASSFGTTVRGYTC. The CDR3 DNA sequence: TGCGCCAGCAGCTTCGGGACGACGGTGCGAGGCTACACCTGC.

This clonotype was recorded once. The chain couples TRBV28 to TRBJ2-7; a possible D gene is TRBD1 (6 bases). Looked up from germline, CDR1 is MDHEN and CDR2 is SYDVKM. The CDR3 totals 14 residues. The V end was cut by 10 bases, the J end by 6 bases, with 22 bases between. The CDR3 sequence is CANRAGTPLPEQYF. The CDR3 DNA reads TGTGCCAACAGGGCCGGGACACCACTCCCCGAGCAGTACTTC.

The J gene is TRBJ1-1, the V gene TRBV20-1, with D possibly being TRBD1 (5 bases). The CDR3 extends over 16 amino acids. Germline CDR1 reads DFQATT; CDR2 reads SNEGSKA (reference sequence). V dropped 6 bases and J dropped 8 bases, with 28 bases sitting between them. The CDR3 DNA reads TGCAGTGCCGCTAGAGGCCACAGGTTATTCGATGACGAAGCTTTCTTT. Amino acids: CSAARGHRLFDDEAFF.

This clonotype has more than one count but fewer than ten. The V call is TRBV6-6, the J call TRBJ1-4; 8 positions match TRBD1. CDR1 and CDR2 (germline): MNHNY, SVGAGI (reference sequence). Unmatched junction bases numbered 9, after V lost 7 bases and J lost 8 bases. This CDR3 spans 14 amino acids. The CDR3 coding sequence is TGTGCCAGCACCCCTACAGGGGGAGGAGAAAAACTGTTTTTT. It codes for CASTPTGGGEKLFF.

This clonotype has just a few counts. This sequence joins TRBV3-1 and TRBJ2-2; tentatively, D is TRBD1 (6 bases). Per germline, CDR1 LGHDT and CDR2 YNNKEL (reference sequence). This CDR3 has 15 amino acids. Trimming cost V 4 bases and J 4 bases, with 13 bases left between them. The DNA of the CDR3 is TGTGCCAGCAGCCCTCGGACAGACTTCACCGGGGAGCTGTTTTTT. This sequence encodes CASSPRTDFTGELFF.

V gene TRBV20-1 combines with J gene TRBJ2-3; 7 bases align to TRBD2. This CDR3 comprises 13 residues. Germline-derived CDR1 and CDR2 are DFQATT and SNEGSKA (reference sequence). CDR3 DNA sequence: TGCACAGGTACCAGCGGGAACACAGATACGCAGTATTTT. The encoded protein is CTGTSGNTDTQYF.

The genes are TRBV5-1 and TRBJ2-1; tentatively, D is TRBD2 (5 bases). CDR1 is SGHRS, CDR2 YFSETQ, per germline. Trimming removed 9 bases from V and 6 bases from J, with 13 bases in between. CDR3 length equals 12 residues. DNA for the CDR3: TGCGCCACCTCAATTGAGGGCAATGAGCAGTTCTTC. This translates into CATSIEGNEQFF.

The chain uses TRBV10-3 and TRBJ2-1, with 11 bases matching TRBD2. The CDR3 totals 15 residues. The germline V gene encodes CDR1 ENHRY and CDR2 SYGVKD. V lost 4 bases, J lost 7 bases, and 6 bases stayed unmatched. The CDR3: CAISVLAGAENEQFF. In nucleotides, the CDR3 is TGTGCCATCAGTGTACTAGCGGGGGCAGAAAATGAGCAGTTCTTC.

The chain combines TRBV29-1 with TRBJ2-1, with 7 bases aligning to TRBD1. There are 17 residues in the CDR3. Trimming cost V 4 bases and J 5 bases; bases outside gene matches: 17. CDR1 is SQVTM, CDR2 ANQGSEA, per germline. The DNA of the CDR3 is TGCAGCGTTGGGGGAGAAGGACAGGTCAGAGGGCACAATGAGCAGTTCTTC. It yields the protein CSVGGEGQVRGHNEQFF.

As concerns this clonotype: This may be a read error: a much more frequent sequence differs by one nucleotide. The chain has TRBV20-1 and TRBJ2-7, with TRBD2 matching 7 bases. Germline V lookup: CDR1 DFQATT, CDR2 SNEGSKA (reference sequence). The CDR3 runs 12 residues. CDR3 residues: CSVSGTSYERYF. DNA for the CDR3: TGCAGTGTAAGCGGGACTTCCTACGAGCGGTACTTC.

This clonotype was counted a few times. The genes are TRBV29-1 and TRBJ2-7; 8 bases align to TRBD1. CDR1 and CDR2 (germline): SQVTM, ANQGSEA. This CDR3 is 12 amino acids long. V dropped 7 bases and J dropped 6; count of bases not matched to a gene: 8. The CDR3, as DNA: TGCAGCGGGGGGTCACAGGGGGGCGAGCAGTACTTC. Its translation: CSGGSQGGEQYF.

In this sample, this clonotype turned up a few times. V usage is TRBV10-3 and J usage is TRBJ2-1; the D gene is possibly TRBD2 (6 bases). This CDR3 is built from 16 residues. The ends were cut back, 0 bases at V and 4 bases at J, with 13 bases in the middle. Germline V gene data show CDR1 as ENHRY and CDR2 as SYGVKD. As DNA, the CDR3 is TGTGCCATCAGTGAGTCTGGGAGCGGGCGGTACAATGAGCAGTTCTTC. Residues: CAISESGSGRYNEQFF.

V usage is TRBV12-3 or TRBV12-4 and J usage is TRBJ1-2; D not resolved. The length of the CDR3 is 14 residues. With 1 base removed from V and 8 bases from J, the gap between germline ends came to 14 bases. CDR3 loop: CASSLGASFAGYTF. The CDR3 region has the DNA TGTGCCAGCAGTTTAGGGGCCAGCTTTGCGGGCTACACCTTC.

DNA of the CDR3: TGCGCCAGCAGCCAACTAGGGACTAGCGGGAGGATGTCCTACAATGAGCAGTTCTTC. Amino acid sequence: CASSQLGTSGRMSYNEQFF. The J gene is TRBJ2-1, the V gene TRBV4-3, with 15 bases matching TRBD2. The V segment lost 2 bases and the J segment 1 base; nucleotides outside the gene matches: 6. The CDR3 loop spans 19 amino acids. Germline V lookup: CDR1 LGHNA, CDR2 YSLEER.

CDR3 residues: CASSRSGARETQYF. The CDR3 DNA reads as TGTGCCAGCAGCCGGTCCGGGGCAAGAGAGACCCAGTACTTC. This rearrangement joins TRBV28 to TRBJ2-5, with D possibly being TRBD1 or TRBD2 (5 bases each). CDR1 and CDR2 (germline): MDHEN, SYDVKM. The ends were cut back, 6 bases at V and 4 bases at J, with 15 bases in the middle. The CDR3 consists of 14 residues.

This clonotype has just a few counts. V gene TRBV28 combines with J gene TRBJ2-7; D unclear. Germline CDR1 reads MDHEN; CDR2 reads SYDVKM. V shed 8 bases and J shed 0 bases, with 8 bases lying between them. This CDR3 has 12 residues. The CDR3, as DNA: TGTGCCAGCGGGGTTAGCTCCTACGAGCAGTACTTC. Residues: CASGVSSYEQYF.

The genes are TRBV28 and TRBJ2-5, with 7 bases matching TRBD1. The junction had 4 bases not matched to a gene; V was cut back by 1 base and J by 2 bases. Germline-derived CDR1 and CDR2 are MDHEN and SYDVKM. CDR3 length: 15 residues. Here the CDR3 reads CASSLLRDRQETQYF. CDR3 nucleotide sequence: TGTGCCAGCAGTTTATTAAGGGACAGACAAGAGACCCAGTACTTC. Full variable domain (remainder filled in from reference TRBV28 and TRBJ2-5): DVKVTQSSRYLVKRTGEKVFLECVQDMDHENMFWYRQDPGLGLRLIYFSYDVKMKEKGDIPEGYSVSREKKERFSLILESASTNQTSMYLCASSLLRDRQETQYFGPGTRLLVL.